The rows below give T cell receptor beta chains drawn from one sample of a study of PD-1 blockade in classical Hodgkin lymphoma. The method was immunoSEQ multiplex PCR; TCRdb's version includes in-frame clones alone and lacks a portion of them. The sample yields about 46,000 clones, around 81% seen once. The sequenced sample was peripheral blood mononuclear cells (PBMCs), obtained before the second cycle of nivolumab. The receptors shown here come from a human donor with classical Hodgkin lymphoma. Both conserved end residues are trimmed from each CDR3. Fields, in order: V gene, J gene, D gene, CDR3 protein. The D gene is left open where the match is weak.

>TRBV15|TRBJ2-3|NA
ATSKSSTDTQY
>TRBV7-2|TRBJ2-6|NA
ASSFAISGANVLT
>TRBV7-9|TRBJ2-5|NA
ASSPGDTLPETQY
>TRBV2|TRBJ2-1|NA
ASSELGNSPDEQF
>TRBV28|TRBJ1-5|NA
ASSLQGPLGNQPQH
>TRBV30|NA|NA
AWSVRGYEQY
>TRBV7-7|TRBJ2-5|TRBD2
ASSLSIAGGPGPETQY
>TRBV7-3|TRBJ2-2|NA
ASSPYGTIDGELF
>TRBV19|TRBJ2-5|NA
ASSTSETQY
>TRBV6-1|TRBJ2-1|TRBD2
ASRKAGGQNEQF
>TRBV5-1|TRBJ2-7|TRBD1
ASSSFDRVYEQY
>TRBV30|TRBJ2-7|NA
ASSLTDSYEQY
>TRBV11-2|TRBJ2-1|NA
ASSLEGSDEQF
>TRBV2|TRBJ1-2|NA
ATGTANYGYT
>TRBV11-2|TRBJ1-5|NA
ASSHLRGPSNQPQH
>TRBV18|TRBJ1-1|TRBD1
ASSPDRAAEAF
>TRBV30|TRBJ1-3|TRBD1
AWTRSWTGGNTIY
>TRBV5-4|TRBJ1-2|NA
ASSLAGTAGYT
>TRBV30|TRBJ1-2|NA
AWRGNGRLSSGYT
>TRBV11-2|TRBJ1-3|NA
ASSLWGSGNTIY
>TRBV18|TRBJ2-1|TRBD1
ASSATGGLDNEQF
>TRBV5-1|TRBJ2-5|NA
ASSLGGTETQY
>TRBV4-2|TRBJ2-7|NA
ASSHTRISYEQY
>TRBV7-3|TRBJ2-1|TRBD2
ASSPISGRGYNEQF
>TRBV7-8|TRBJ1-1|NA
ASIRGSASTEAF
>TRBV5-1|TRBJ2-1|TRBD1
ASSLTGGAPNEQF
>TRBV7-9|TRBJ1-2|TRBD1
ASSERQGYGYT
>TRBV7-9|TRBJ2-5|NA
ASSLTVGQETQY
>TRBV27|TRBJ2-3|TRBD2
ASSLSRGGADTQY